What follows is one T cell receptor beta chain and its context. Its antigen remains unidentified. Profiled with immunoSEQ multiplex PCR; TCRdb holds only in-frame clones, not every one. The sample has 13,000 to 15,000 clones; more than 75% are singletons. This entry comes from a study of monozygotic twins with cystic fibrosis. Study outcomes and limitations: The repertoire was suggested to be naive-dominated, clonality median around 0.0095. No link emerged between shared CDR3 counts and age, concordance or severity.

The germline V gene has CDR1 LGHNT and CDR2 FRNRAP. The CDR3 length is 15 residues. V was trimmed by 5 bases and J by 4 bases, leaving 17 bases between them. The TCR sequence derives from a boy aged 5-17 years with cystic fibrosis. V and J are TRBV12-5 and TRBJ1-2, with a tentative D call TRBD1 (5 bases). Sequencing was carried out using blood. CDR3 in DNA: TGTGCTAGTGGTCCCGGGACGTACCGGGCCTATGGCTACACCTTC. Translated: CASGPGTYRAYGYTF. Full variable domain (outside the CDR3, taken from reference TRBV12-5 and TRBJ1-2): DARVTQTPRHKVTEMGQEVTMRCQPILGHNTVFWYRQTMMQGLELLAYFRNRAPLDDSGMPKDRFSAEMPDATLATLKIQPSEPRDSAVYFCASGPGTYRAYGYTFGSGTRLTVV.